The 19 T cell receptor beta chains reported below all come from one sample, sequenced in a study of molecular identifiers for immune sequencing clone quantification (dated by TCRdb to 2017 to 2018). Receptor amplification or capture employed PCR. The sequencer was a NextSeq 500. TCRdb itself trimmed the public reads at Q25 with fastp, ran MiXCR and retained productive beta chains. Merged by CDR3 protein, the rows form single entries marked with the most common genes and DNA. This sample is represented by roughly 97,000 distinct CDR3 sequences; approximately 24% of them were singletons. 0.85% to 1% of the sample belongs to the ten largest clones. The sample comprised naive CD8+ T cells from blood, with Jurkat cell RNA spiked in. Taken with the paper, the label for cell subset or site translates to: FACS-sorted CD8+CD4-CCR7+CD45RA+ naive T cells. The source of these receptors is a human donor in good health. Some libraries in this study had Jurkat cell RNA spiked in.

This clonotype was recorded many times. The chain couples TRBV20-1 to TRBJ2-7; 8 bases map to TRBD2. V lost 1 base to trimming and J lost 0 bases; unmatched junction nucleotides: 5. The CDR3 contains 15 residues. Germline values: CDR1 DFQATT, CDR2 SNEGSKA (reference sequence). The CDR3 reads CSARAAREASYEQYF. The CDR3 coding sequence is TGCAGTGCTAGAGCTGCGCGGGAGGCCTCCTACGAGCAGTACTTC.

The rearrangement uses TRBV6-2 or TRBV6-3 and TRBJ2-5, with a tentative D call TRBD2 (7 bases). Trimming took 0 bases from V and 7 from J, leaving 15 bases between them. Per germline, CDR1 MNHEY and CDR2 SVGEGT. CDR3 length: 15 residues. Written as DNA, the CDR3 is TGTGCCAGCAGTTACTCGACGGGGGGCGAGGGGACCCAGTACTTC. Protein sequence: CASSYSTGGEGTQYF.

This clonotype has a count of ten or more. This sequence joins TRBV19 and TRBJ2-3; D gene ambiguous. Germline V gives CDR1 LNHDA, CDR2 SQIVND (reference sequence). This CDR3 has 11 residues. V gave up 3 bases and J gave up 6 bases, with 4 bases separating them. Written as DNA, the CDR3 is TGTGCCAGTAGTATGTATGATACGCAGTATTTT. Amino acids: CASSMYDTQYF.

This clonotype was observed once. A much larger clone sits a single nucleotide away, making a read error possible. The chain joins TRBV5-6 to TRBJ1-1; 7 positions match TRBD1. V shed 3 bases, J shed 5 bases, and the junction held 7 bases outside the gene matches. Germline assignment: CDR1 SGHDT and CDR2 YYEEEE. The CDR3 has 14 amino acids. The CDR3 DNA follows: TGTGCCAGCAGCTGGCCAGGGGGTAGGACTGAAGCTTTCTTT. Its protein product is CASSWPGGRTEAFF.

The sample holds many counts of this clonotype. The DNA of the CDR3 is TGTGCCAGCCCTGATCTGGGGGAGGGCGCAGATACGCAGTATTTT. Translated, it gives CASPDLGEGADTQYF. J is TRBJ2-3 and V is TRBV2, with 7 bases identical to TRBD2. Germline lookup yields CDR1 SNHLY and CDR2 FYNNEI. The CDR3 length is 15 residues. Unmatched junction bases numbered 12, after V lost 8 bases and J lost 4 bases.

The chain has TRBV19 and TRBJ2-4; 7 nucleotides agree with TRBD2. Germline V lookup: CDR1 LNHDA, CDR2 SQIVND (reference sequence). J gave up 0 bases and V 7 bases, and 6 bases lay outside the gene matches. The CDR3 consists of 15 residues. CDR3 bases: TGTGCCAGTACTCCTAGCGGAGTAGCCAAAAACATTCAGTACTTC. Protein product: CASTPSGVAKNIQYF.

On this clonotype: This could be a read error, since a much larger clone is one nucleotide away. The chain has TRBV19 and TRBJ2-7; D unclear. The germline gives CDR1 LNHDA, CDR2 SQIVND (reference sequence). The CDR3 consists of 11 residues. The CDR3 nucleotides are TGTGCCGGTAGCTTGGAGAACGAGCAGTACTTC. The encoded protein is CAGSLENEQYF.

A remark on this clonotype: A much larger clone differs from this one at a single base, so this may be a read error. The genes are TRBV4-1 and TRBJ2-1, with 8 bases fitting TRBD2. The CDR3 is made up of 14 amino acids. Germline loops: CDR1 MGHRA, CDR2 YSYEKL. The CDR3 DNA is TGCGCCGGCAGCCCAGGAGCGGGAGCGGGTGAGCAGTTCTTC. The encoded protein is CAGSPGAGAGEQFF.

This clonotype was seen more than once but under ten times. This sequence joins TRBV9 and TRBJ2-5; a weak D match, TRBD2 (5 bases). The germline gives CDR1 SGDLS, CDR2 YYNGEE. There are 13 residues in the CDR3. V was shortened by 0 bases and J by 5 bases, with 8 bases between the two germline ends. CDR3 nucleotide sequence: TGTGCCAGCAGCGTAGGGGAGCTGGAGACCCAGTACTTC. As protein: CASSVGELETQYF. Looking up the rest from reference TRBV9 and TRBJ2-5 gives the full variable domain: DSGVTQTPKHLITATGQRVTLRCSPRSGDLSVYWYQQSLDQGLQFLIQYYNGEERAKGNILERFSAQQFPDLHSELNLSSLELGDSALYFCASSVGELETQYFGPGTRLLVL.

A word on this clonotype: One base away lies a much larger clone, so this may be a sequencing read error. J is TRBJ2-1 and V is TRBV5-3; 9 bases are shared with TRBD1. TRBV5-3 is an open reading frame, and its role is uncertain. The CDR3 totals 16 residues. The trim removed 10 bases at V and 5 bases at J, leaving 16 bases unmatched. CDR3 nucleotide sequence: TGTGCCGGCAGCCTTACCGGGACAGGGAAACACAATGAGCAGTTCTTC. As protein: CAGSLTGTGKHNEQFF.

This clonotype was observed at least ten times. The chain employs TRBV7-9 and TRBJ1-1; perhaps TRBD1 as D (5 bases). CDR1 SEHNR and CDR2 FQNEAQ come from the germline V gene (reference sequence). V lost 4 bases and J lost 7, with 13 bases in between. The CDR3 sequence is 13 residues long. In DNA form, the CDR3 reads TGTGCCAGCAGCTCATTTCCGGACATTGAAGCTTTCTTT. This sequence encodes CASSSFPDIEAFF.

This clonotype was counted at least ten times. The chain employs TRBV7-9 and TRBJ1-1; no clear D. V was trimmed by 3 bases and J by 4 bases, leaving 18 bases between them. The germline V gene encodes CDR1 SEHNR and CDR2 FQNEAQ (reference sequence). The CDR3 length is 16 residues. Written as DNA, the CDR3 is TGTGCCAGCAGCTTGGGTCTGGGCGGCCTGGGCACTGAAGCTTTCTTT. Its protein product is CASSLGLGGLGTEAFF.

This rearrangement joins TRBV9 to TRBJ2-5; tentative D call: TRBD2 (7 bases). The germline V gene has CDR1 SGDLS and CDR2 YYNGEE. Trimming removed 0 bases at V and 4 bases at J, with 13 bases between. The CDR3 length is 15 residues. This CDR3 is CASSVGGGEVETQYF. DNA for the CDR3: TGTGCCAGCAGCGTAGGAGGGGGGGAGGTAGAGACCCAGTACTTC.

The chain has TRBV6-2 or TRBV6-3 and TRBJ2-7, with TRBD1 matching 7 bases. The junction had 2 bases not matched to a gene; V was cut back by 4 bases and J by 2 bases. The germline V gene has CDR1 MNHEY and CDR2 SVGEGT. The CDR3 totals 13 residues. CDR3 nucleotides: TGTGCCAGCAGTTTAGGGACAGCCTACGAGCAGTACTTC. It translates to CASSLGTAYEQYF.

This clonotype was found many times. The rearrangement joins TRBV14 to TRBJ1-2, with 9 bases fitting TRBD1. The V segment lost 3 bases and the J segment 3 bases; nucleotides outside the gene matches: 8. CDR3 size: 16 residues. CDR1 is SGHDN and CDR2 is FVKESK in the germline V gene. The CDR3 nucleotides are TGTGCCAGCAGCCATACCGGGGACAGGGATGACTATGGCTACACCTTC. This codes for CASSHTGDRDDYGYTF.

This clonotype was picked up many times. The chain couples TRBV6-5 to TRBJ2-3; tentatively, D is TRBD2 (5 bases). Germline V gene lookup returns CDR1 MNHEY and CDR2 SVGAGI. V was trimmed by 7 bases and J by 1 base, leaving 12 bases between them. CDR3 length: 14 amino acids. The CDR3 spells CASTNEAGTDTQYF. Here the CDR3 DNA reads TGTGCCAGCACTAACGAAGCGGGCACAGATACGCAGTATTTT.

About this clonotype itself: This may arise from a read error, as a much more abundant clone is one base away. The gene calls are TRBV4-1 and TRBJ1-5; 11 bases fit TRBD1. CDR1 is MGHRA, CDR2 YSYEKL, per germline. The CDR3 contains 15 residues. CDR3 region: CASSHRTGGNQPLHF. Here the CDR3 DNA reads TGCGCCAGCAGCCACCGGACAGGGGGCAATCAGCCCCTGCATTTT.

This clonotype was seen at least ten times. The rearrangement joins TRBV5-1 to TRBJ2-5; no reliable D call. Deletions cut 3 bases from V and 0 bases from J, with 9 bases between. Per the germline V gene, CDR1 is SGHRS and CDR2 is YFSETQ. The CDR3 totals 14 residues. CDR3 loop: CASSSHMNQETQYF. In DNA, the CDR3 is TGCGCCAGCAGCTCCCACATGAACCAAGAGACCCAGTACTTC.

The chain is built from TRBV20-1 and TRBJ2-3; TRBD1 aligns across 9 bases. The V and J ends lost 6 bases and 4 bases, in that order; junction bases with no gene match: 14. The length of the CDR3 is 16 residues. Looked up from germline, CDR1 is DFQATT and CDR2 is SNEGSKA (reference sequence). CDR3 coding DNA: TGCAGTGCCAACTCCGGGACAGGGTATAGCGCAGATACGCAGTATTTT. Encoded protein: CSANSGTGYSADTQYF.